This entry lists 4 T cell receptor beta chains sequenced from one sample in a study of blood T cell repertoires in COVID-19 (dated by TCRdb to 2020 to 2021). Libraries were constructed by the immunoSEQ multiplex PCR assay. TCRdb holds this immuneACCESS table with in-frame rearrangements only. Some clones are missing; in checked studies, unresolved V genes explain under half, and the rest has no known cause. For this sample there are approximately 330,000 clones; nearly 90% appear just once. Under 1.1% of the sample goes to the ten largest clones. The sequenced sample was peripheral blood. These receptors were taken from a woman aged 40 to 55 with COVID-19, enrolled during active disease.

The chain couples TRBV11-2 to TRBJ2-7, with D unclear. V lost 0 bases and J 6 bases, leaving 6 bases between the germline ends. There are 12 residues in the CDR3. Germline CDR1 is SGHAT and CDR2 is FQNNGV. The CDR3 sequence is CASSLDAAEQYF. The CDR3 DNA reads TGTGCCAGCAGCTTAGATGCGGCCGAGCAGTACTTC.

The V gene is TRBV10-2, the J gene TRBJ1-4, with a weak D call TRBD1 (5 bases). Trimming took 5 bases from V and 3 from J, leaving 10 bases between them. CDR3 size: 14 residues. Looked up from germline, CDR1 is WSHSY and CDR2 is SAAADI. CDR3 sequence: CASSRTLANEKLFF. The CDR3 DNA reads as TGCGCCAGCAGTCGGACATTAGCTAATGAAAAACTGTTTTTT.

A note on this clone: An end of the junction does not agree with germline; a read error may underlie this. The chain carries TRBV19 and TRBJ2-1, with 10 bases aligning to TRBD2. This CDR3 contains 15 residues. Germline V CDR1 and CDR2: LNHDA, SQIVND (reference sequence). The CDR3 reads CASRIAGGGHNEQFF. The CDR3 DNA sequence: TGTGCCAGTCGTATAGCGGGAGGAGGCCACAATGAGCAGTTCTTC.

The chain links TRBV7-2 to TRBJ2-2, with TRBD2 matching over 10 bases. CDR3 length equals 15 residues. V gave up 4 bases and J gave up 4 bases; unmatched junction bases: 3. Germline V lookup: CDR1 SGHTA, CDR2 FQGNSA. The CDR3 reads CASSWASGSTGELFF. The DNA of the CDR3 is TGTGCCAGCAGCTGGGCTAGCGGGAGCACCGGGGAGCTGTTTTTT.